These T cell receptor beta chains were read from a single sample in a study of neoadjuvant anti-PD-1 for oral cavity cancer. Assay used: immunoSEQ multiplex PCR; TCRdb lists only in-frame clones, some missing. The sample carries tens of thousands of clones, roughly 81% recorded once. The sample consisted of PBMCs, taken after nivolumab (anti-PD-1) treatment. The receptor source for this set is a person aged 40-85 years with oral cavity squamous cell carcinoma. Each CDR3 is given without its conserved first and last residue. D genes are given only for firm matches.

V gene	J gene	D gene	CDR3 protein
TRBV23-1	TRBJ1-1	NA	ASSQSMARGNTEAF
TRBV11-1	TRBJ2-1	TRBD2	ASGSSGSRHEQF
TRBV6-5	TRBJ2-4	NA	ASSYGSQANIQY
TRBV28	TRBJ2-7	TRBD2	ASSFSLGGDEQY
TRBV7-3	TRBJ2-3	NA	ASSFTAHTDTQY
TRBV5-1	TRBJ2-1	TRBD1	ASSLVSGTGYNEQF
TRBV28	TRBJ1-1	TRBD1	ASRRQGLNTEAF
TRBV7-9	TRBJ1-4	TRBD1	ASSVDRFNEKLF
TRBV28	TRBJ1-2	NA	ASGDAYGYT
TRBV9	TRBJ2-5	NA	ASSVLSTETQY
TRBV28	TRBJ2-4	NA	ASSASLVAKNIQY
TRBV9	TRBJ1-4	NA	ASSVEVGSNEKLF
TRBV18	TRBJ2-3	NA	ASSLGAGEDTQY
TRBV19	TRBJ1-2	NA	ATLASDYGYT
TRBV20-1	TRBJ1-2	NA	SARKGIGSG
TRBV11-3	TRBJ2-1	TRBD2	ASSPVGSASGDNEQF
TRBV2	TRBJ2-7	TRBD1	ASGSGQGAHYEQY
TRBV14	TRBJ2-1	TRBD2	ASSQDLGLAANEQF
TRBV6-1	TRBJ1-2	NA	ASSGQSPYGYT
TRBV19	TRBJ2-1	TRBD2	ASSVGLAGGDEQF
TRBV6-6	TRBJ1-3	TRBD1	ASSASTGERNTIY
TRBV9	TRBJ1-4	NA	ASSVGEGEKLF
TRBV2	TRBJ2-2	TRBD2	ASSEDRLATGELF
TRBV5-1	TRBJ2-5	NA	ASSLGMTSQETQY
TRBV6-5	TRBJ1-2	NA	AGLDSLNYGYT
TRBV5-5	TRBJ1-1	NA	ASSLSTGSTEAF
TRBV10-3	TRBJ2-3	TRBD2	AISAILAENTQY
TRBV6-4	TRBJ2-3	NA	ASSGGSTTDTQY
TRBV20-1	TRBJ2-7	NA	SATAAYEQY
TRBV2	TRBJ2-7	TRBD1	ASKRTGPLYEQY
TRBV5-6	TRBJ1-4	NA	ASSLNQNEKLF
TRBV27	TRBJ2-1	TRBD1	ASSSPGDRGYEQF
TRBV5-1	TRBJ2-7	NA	ASSLDGLNYEQY
TRBV27	TRBJ1-2	NA	ASSPLATYGYT
TRBV28	TRBJ2-5	NA	ASSFMIKGVETQY
TRBV6-1	TRBJ2-5	TRBD1	ASSGRQGQETQY
TRBV11-3	TRBJ2-1	TRBD2	ASSFSGSNNEQF
TRBV5-4	TRBJ2-6	TRBD1	ASSLGGTGVSGANVLT
TRBV28	TRBJ2-6	TRBD1	ASSFLGQGVVSGANVLT
TRBV11-2	TRBJ2-1	TRBD1	ASSYGQGYNEQF
TRBV6-1	TRBJ2-2	NA	ASRETGNPPGELF